The TCR beta chain under discussion was sequenced for a study of control samples from healthy donors and cancer patients. Some clones are missing from TCRdb's copy, which holds only in-frame ones; the method was immunoSEQ multiplex PCR. Of about 140,000 clones in the sample, around 90% were seen once. The germline V gene has CDR1 SGHNT and CDR2 YYREEE (reference sequence). V trimming: 0 bases; J trimming: 6 bases; junction bases outside the gene matches: 6. There are 16 residues in the CDR3. Sequenced input: blood. V is TRBV5-4 and J is TRBJ1-6, with 7 bases aligning to TRBD1. The clonotype was recovered from a man aged 18 to 30 in good health. Written as DNA, the CDR3 is TGTGCCAGCAGCTTGGCCGGGACAGCCGTTAATTCACCCCTCCACTTT. Amino acids: CASSLAGTAVNSPLHF.